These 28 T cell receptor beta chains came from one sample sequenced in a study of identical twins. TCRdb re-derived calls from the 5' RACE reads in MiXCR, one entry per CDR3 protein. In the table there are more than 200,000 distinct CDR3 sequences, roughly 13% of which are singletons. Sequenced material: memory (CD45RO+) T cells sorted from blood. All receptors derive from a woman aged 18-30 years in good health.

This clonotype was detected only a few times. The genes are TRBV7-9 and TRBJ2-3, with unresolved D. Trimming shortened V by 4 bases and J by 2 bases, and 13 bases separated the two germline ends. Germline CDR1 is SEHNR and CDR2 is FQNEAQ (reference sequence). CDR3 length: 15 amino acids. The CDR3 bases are TGTGCCAGCAGCTCCGTAAGGACCCTCACAGATACGCAGTATTTT. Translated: CASSSVRTLTDTQYF.

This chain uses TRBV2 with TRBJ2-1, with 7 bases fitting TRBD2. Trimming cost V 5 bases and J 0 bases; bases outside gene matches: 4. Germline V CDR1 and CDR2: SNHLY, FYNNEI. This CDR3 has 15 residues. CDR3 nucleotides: TGTGCCAGCAGTACCGGGACTAACTCCTACAATGAGCAGTTCTTC. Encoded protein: CASSTGTNSYNEQFF.

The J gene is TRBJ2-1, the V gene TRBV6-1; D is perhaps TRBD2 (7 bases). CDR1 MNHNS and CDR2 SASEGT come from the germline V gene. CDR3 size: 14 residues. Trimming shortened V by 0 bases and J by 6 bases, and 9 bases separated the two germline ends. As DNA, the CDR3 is TGTGCCAGCAGTGAAGCAGGGGGGGGCAATGAGCAGTTCTTC. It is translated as CASSEAGGGNEQFF.

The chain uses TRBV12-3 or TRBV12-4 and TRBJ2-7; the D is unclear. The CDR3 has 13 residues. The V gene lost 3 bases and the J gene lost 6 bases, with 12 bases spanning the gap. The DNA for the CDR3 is TGTGCCAGCAGTTTTTCTATATCTCTCGAGCAGTACTTC. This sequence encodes CASSFSISLEQYF.

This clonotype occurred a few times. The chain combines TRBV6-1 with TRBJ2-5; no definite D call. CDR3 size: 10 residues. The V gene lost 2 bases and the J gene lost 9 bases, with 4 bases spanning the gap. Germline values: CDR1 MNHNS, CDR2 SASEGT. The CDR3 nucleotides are TGTGCCAGCAGTGAATGGGCCCAGTACTTC. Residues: CASSEWAQYF.

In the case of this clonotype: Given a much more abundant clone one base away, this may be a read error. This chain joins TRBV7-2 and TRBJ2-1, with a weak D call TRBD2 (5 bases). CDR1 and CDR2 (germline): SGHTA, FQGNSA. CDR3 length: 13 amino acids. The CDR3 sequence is CASTSYSVNEQLF. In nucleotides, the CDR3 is TGTGCCAGCACTTCGTATAGCGTCAATGAGCAGCTCTTC.

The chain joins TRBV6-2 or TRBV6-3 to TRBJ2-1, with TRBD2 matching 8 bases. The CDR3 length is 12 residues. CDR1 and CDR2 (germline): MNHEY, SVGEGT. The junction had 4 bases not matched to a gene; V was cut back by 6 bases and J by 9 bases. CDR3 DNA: TGTGCCAGCAGGACTAGCGCGCGTGAGCAGTTCTTC. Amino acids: CASRTSAREQFF.

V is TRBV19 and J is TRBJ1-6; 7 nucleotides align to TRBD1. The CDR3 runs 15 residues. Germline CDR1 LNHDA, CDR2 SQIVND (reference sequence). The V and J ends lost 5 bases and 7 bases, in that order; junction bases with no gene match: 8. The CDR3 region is CASSPSDRENSPLHF. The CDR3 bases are TGTGCCAGTAGTCCGAGCGACAGGGAAAATTCACCCCTCCACTTT.

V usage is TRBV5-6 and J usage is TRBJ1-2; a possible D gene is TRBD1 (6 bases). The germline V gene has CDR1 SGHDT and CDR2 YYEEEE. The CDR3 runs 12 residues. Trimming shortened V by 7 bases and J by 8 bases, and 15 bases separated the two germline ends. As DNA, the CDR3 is TGTGCCAGCGGCCTCGGGGGCCTCGGCTACACCTTC. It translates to CASGLGGLGYTF.

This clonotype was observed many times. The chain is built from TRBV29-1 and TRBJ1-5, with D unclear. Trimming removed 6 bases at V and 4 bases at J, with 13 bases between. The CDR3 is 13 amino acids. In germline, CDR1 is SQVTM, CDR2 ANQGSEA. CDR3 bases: TGCAGCGTACTTGCTCAATCTAATCAGCCCCAGCATTTT. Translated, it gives CSVLAQSNQPQHF.

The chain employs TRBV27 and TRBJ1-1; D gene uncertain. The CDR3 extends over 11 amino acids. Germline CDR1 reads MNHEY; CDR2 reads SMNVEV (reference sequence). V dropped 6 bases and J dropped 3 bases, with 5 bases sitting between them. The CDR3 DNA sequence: TGTGCCAGCAGGGTCGACACTGAAGCTTTCTTT. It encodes CASRVDTEAFF.

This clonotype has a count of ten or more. As DNA, the CDR3 is TGTGCCAGCAGCTTCTTCTGGTTTGGAGCAGTGGGGGCCGGGGAGCTGTTTTTT. Translated: CASSFFWFGAVGAGELFF. V is TRBV11-2 and J is TRBJ2-2; either TRBD1 or TRBD2 may fit D (5 bases each). V lost 3 bases and J lost 6, with 23 bases in between. The CDR3 length is 18 residues. Germline assignment: CDR1 SGHAT and CDR2 FQNNGV.

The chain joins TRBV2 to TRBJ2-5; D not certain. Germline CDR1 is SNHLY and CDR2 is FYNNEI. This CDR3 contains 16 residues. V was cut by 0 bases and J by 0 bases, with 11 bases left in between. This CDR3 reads CASSEAVGIYQETQYF. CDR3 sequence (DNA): TGTGCCAGCAGTGAAGCTGTGGGGATCTACCAAGAGACCCAGTACTTC.

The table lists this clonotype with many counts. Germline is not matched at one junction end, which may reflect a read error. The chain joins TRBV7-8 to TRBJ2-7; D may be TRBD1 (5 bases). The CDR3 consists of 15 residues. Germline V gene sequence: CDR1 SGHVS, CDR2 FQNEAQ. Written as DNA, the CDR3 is TGTGCCAGCAGCGTAGCCAGGGTAGGAGCCTACGAGCAGTACTTC. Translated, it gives CASSVARVGAYEQYF.

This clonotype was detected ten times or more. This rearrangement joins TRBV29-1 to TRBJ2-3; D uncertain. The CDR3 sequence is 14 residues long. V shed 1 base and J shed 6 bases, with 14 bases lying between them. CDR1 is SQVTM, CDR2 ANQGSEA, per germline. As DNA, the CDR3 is TGCAGCGTTGAAGGAGGTAGGGTCGGTGATACGCAGTATTTT. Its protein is CSVEGGRVGDTQYF.

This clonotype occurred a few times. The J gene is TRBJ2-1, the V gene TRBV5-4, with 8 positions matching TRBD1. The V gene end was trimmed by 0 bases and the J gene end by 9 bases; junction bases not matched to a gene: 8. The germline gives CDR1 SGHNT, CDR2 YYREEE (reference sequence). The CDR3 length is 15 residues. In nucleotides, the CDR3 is TGTGCCAGCAGCTTGGGGGCAGGGGGCCGGTTTGAGCAGTTCTTC. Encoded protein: CASSLGAGGRFEQFF.

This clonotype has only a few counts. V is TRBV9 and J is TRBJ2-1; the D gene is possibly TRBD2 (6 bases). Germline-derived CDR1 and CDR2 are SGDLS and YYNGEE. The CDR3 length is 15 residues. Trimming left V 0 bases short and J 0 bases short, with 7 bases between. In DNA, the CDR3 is TGTGCCAGCAGCGTAGCGGGGGACTCCTACAATGAGCAGTTCTTC. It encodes CASSVAGDSYNEQFF.

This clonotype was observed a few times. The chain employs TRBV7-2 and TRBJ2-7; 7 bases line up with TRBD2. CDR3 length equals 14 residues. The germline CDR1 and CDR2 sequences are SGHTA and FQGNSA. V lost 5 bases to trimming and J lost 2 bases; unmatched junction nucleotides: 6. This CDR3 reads CASSPLAQTYEQYF. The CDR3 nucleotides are TGTGCCAGCAGCCCACTAGCGCAAACCTACGAGCAGTACTTC.

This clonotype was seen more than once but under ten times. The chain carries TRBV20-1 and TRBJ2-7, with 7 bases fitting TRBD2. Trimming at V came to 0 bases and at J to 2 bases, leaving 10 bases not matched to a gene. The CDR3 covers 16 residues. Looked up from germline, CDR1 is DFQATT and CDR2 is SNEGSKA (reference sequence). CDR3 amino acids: CSARDDLRGRTYEQYF. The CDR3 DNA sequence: TGCAGTGCTAGAGACGATCTGCGGGGGAGAACCTACGAGCAGTACTTC.

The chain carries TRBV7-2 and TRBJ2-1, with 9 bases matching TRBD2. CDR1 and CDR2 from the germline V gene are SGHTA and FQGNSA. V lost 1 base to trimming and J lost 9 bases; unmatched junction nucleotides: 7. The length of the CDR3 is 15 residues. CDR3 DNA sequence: TGTGCCAGCAGCTTAGAGGCGGGAGGGCCCATTGAGCAGTTCTTC. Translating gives CASSLEAGGPIEQFF.

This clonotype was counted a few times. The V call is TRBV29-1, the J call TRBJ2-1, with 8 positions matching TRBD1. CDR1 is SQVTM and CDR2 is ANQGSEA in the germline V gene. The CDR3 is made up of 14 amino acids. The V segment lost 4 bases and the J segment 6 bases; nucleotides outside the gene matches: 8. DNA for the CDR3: TGCAGCGTTGCCAGAACTGGACAGGGCAATGAGCAGTTCTTC. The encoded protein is CSVARTGQGNEQFF.

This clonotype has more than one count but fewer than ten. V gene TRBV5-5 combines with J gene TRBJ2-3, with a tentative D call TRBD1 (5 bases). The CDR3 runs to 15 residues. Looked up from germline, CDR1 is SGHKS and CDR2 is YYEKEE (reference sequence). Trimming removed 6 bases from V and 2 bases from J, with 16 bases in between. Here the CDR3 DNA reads TGTGCCAGCACCCCATTCCAGGGTTTCACAGATACGCAGTATTTT. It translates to CASTPFQGFTDTQYF.

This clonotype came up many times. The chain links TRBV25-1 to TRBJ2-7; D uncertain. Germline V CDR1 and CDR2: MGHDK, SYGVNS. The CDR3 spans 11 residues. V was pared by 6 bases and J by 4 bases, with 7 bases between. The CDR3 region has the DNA TGTGCCAGCAGAACAGTGTACGAGCAGTACTTC. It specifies CASRTVYEQYF.

The CDR3 region has the DNA TGCAGCCCCCTCAACCTGAACACTGAAGCTTTCTTT. It specifies CSPLNLNTEAFF. This chain connects TRBV29-1 to TRBJ1-1; D unclear. This CDR3 spans 12 amino acids. Between the trimmed V and J ends, which lost 8 bases and 0 bases, there was a span of 10 bases. Germline CDR1 SQVTM, CDR2 ANQGSEA.

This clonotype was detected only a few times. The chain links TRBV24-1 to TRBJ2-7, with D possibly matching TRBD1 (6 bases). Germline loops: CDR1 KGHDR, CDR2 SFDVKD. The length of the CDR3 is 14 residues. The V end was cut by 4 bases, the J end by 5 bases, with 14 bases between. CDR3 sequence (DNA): TGTGCCACCAGTGAGGGGGCAGGGCACCACGAGCAGTACTTC. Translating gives CATSEGAGHHEQYF.

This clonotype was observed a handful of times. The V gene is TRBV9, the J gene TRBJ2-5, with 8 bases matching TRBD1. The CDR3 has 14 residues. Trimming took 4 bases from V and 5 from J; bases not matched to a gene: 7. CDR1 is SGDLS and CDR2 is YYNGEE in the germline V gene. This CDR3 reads CASSPGQARETQYF. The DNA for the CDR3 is TGTGCCAGCAGCCCGGGACAGGCACGGGAGACCCAGTACTTC.

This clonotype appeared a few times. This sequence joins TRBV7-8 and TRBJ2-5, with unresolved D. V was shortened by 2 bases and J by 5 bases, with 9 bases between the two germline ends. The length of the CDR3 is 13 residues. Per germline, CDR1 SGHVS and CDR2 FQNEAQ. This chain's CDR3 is CASSLSQKETQYF. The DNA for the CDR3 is TGTGCCAGCAGCTTATCACAGAAGGAGACCCAGTACTTC.

This CDR3 reads CASSRRSSGLLAGTDTQYF. CDR3 in DNA: TGTGCCAGCAGCCGCAGGTCTTCGGGATTACTAGCGGGGACAGATACGCAGTATTTT. V usage is TRBV6-1 and J usage is TRBJ2-3; TRBD2 matches at 10 bases. CDR1 is MNHNS, CDR2 SASEGT, per germline. The ends lost 6 bases at V and 3 bases at J; junction bases unmatched: 18. The CDR3 spans 19 residues.